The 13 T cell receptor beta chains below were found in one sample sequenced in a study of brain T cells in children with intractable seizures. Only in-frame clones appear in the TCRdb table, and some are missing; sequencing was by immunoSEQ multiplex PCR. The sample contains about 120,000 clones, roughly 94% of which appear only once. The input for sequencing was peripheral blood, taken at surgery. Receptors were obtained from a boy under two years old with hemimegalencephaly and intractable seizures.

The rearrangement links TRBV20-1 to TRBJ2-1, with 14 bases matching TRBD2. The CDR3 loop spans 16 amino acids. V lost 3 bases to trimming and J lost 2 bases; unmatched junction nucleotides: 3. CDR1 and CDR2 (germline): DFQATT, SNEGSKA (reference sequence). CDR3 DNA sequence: TGCAGTGCTAGTGGACTAGCGGGGGGCCCCTACAATGAGCAGTTCTTC. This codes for CSASGLAGGPYNEQFF.

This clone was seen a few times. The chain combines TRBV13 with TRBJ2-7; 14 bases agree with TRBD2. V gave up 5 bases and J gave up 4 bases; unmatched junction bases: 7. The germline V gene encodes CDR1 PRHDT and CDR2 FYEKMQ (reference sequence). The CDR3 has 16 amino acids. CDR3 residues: CASSPARTSGRYEQYF. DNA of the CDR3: TGTGCCAGCAGCCCCGCCAGGACTAGCGGGAGGTACGAGCAGTACTTC.

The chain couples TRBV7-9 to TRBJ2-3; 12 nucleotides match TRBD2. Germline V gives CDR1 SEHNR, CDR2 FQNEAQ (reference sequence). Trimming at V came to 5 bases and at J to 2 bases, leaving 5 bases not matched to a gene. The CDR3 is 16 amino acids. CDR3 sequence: CASSTRTSGVTDTQYF. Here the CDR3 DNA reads TGTGCCAGCAGCACCCGGACTAGCGGGGTCACAGATACGCAGTATTTT. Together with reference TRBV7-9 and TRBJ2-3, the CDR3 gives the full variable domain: DTGVSQNPRHKITKRGQNVTFRCDPISEHNRLYWYRQTLGQGPEFLTYFQNEAQLEKSRLLSDRFSAERPKGSFSTLEIQRTEQGDSAMYLCASSTRTSGVTDTQYFGPGTRLTVL.

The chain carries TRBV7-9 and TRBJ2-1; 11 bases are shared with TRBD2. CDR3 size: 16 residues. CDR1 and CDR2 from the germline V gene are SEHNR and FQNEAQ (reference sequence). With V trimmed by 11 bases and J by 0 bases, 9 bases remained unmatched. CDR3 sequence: CAVGTSGSSSYNEQFF. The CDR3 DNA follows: TGTGCCGTTGGGACTAGCGGATCTAGCTCCTACAATGAGCAGTTCTTC.

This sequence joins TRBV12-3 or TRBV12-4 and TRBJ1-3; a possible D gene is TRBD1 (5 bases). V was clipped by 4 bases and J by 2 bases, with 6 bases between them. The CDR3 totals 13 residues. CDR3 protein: CASSWTTGNTIYF. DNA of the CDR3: TGTGCCAGCAGTTGGACAACTGGAAACACCATATATTTT.

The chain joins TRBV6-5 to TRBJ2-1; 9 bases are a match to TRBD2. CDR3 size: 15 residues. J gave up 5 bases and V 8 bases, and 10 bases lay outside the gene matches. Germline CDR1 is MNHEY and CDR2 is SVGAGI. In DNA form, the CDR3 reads TGTGCCAGCTGGGGTTCGCTAGCGGGGAACAATGAGCAGTTCTTC. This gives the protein CASWGSLAGNNEQFF.

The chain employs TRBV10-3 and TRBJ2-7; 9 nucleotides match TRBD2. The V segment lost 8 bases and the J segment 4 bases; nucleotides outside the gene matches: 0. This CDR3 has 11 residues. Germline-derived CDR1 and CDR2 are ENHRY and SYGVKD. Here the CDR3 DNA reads TGTGCCATCGGACTAGCGTACGAGCAGTACTTC. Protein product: CAIGLAYEQYF.

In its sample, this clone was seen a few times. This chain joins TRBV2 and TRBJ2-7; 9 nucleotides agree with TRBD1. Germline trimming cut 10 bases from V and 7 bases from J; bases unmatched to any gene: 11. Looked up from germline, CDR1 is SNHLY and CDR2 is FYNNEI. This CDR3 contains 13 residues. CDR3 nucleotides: TGTGCCACCGGGACAGGGCGTCCTGGGGAGCAGTACTTC. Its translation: CATGTGRPGEQYF.

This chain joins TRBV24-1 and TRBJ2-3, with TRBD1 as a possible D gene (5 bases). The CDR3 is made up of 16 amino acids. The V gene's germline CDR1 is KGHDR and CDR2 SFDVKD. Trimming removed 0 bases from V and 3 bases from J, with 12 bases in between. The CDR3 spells CATSDLGRAGTDTQYF. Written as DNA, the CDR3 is TGTGCCACCAGTGATTTGGGCAGGGCCGGGACAGATACGCAGTATTTT.

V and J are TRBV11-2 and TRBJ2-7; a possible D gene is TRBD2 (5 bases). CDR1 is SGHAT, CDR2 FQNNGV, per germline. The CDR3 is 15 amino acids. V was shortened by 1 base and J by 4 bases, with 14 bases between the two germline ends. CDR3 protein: CASSLAPGGGYEQYF. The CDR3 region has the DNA TGTGCCAGCAGCTTAGCCCCAGGAGGCGGATACGAGCAGTACTTC. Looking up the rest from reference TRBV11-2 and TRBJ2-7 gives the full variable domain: EAGVAQSPRYKIIEKRQSVAFWCNPISGHATLYWYQQILGQGPKLLIQFQNNGVVDDSQLPKDRFSAERLKGVDSTLKIQPAKLEDSAVYLCASSLAPGGGYEQYFGPGTRLTVT.

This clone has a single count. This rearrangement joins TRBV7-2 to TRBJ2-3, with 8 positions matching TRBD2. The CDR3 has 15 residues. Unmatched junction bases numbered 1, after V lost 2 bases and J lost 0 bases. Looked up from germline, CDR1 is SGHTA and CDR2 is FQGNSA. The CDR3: CASSLLAGSTDTQYF. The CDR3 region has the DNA TGTGCCAGCAGCTTACTAGCGGGTAGCACAGATACGCAGTATTTT.

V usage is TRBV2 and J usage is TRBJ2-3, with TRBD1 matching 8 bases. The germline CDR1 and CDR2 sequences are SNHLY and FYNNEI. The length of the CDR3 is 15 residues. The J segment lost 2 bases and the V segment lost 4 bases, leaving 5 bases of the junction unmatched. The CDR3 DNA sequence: TGTGCCAGCAGTGCAGACAGGGGACCCACAGATACGCAGTATTTT. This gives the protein CASSADRGPTDTQYF.

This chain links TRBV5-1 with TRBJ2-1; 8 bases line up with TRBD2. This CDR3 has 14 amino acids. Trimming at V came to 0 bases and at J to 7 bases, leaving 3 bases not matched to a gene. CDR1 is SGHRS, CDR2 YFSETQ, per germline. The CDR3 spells CASSLGGLGNEQFF. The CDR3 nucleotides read TGCGCCAGCAGCTTGGGGGGACTAGGAAATGAGCAGTTCTTC.